The rows below give T cell receptor beta chains drawn from one sample of a study of OX40 agonist ivuxolimab in advanced cancers. This table comes from immunoSEQ multiplex PCR, and its TCRdb copy is limited to in-frame clones, with some not included. The table includes about 67,000 clones, around 86% detected once. Sequenced material: CD4+ or CD8+ T cells sorted from blood, taken in a trial of the OX40 agonist ivuxolimab. These receptors came from an adult with an advanced solid tumor such as melanoma, head and neck, liver or kidney cancer. The CDR3 runs from the conserved cysteine through the conserved F or W. D genes are given only for firm matches. Size is stated for part of the rows, as once, few or many counts, or as a class when the clone is expanded.

TRBD1,TRBJ1-2,TRBV5-1,once,TGCGCCAGCAGATGGGGGACAGGGTCGGGCTACACCTTC,CASRWGTGSGYTF
.,TRBJ2-7,TRBV28,few,TGTGCCAGCAGTTCCCCCTCAGGACCGCCAGTCTACTTC,CASSSPSGPPVYF
.,TRBJ2-3,TRBV5-6,.,TGTGCCAGCAGCTTGTCAGATACGCAGTATTTT,CASSLSDTQYF
.,TRBJ1-4,TRBV25-1,.,TGTGCCAGCAGTGAGAGTAGGGGTCGGGAAAAACTGTTTTTT,CASSESRGREKLFF
.,TRBJ1-6,TRBV27,.,TGTGCCACCCGGGAGTCCTCCTATAATTCACCCCTCCACTTT,CATRESSYNSPLHF
.,TRBJ1-1,TRBV7-9,.,TGTGCCAGCAGCTCCGAACAGGGTTTGGGCACTGAAGCTTTCTTT,CASSSEQGLGTEAFF
.,TRBJ2-7,TRBV11-3,.,TGTGCCAGCAGCTTTCAGGGGTTGGGGGGCGACGAGCAGTACTTC,CASSFQGLGGDEQYF
.,TRBJ2-7,TRBV2,.,TGTGCCAGCAGGGCCGGGACGGGCACCTACGAGCAGTACTTC,CASRAGTGTYEQYF
.,TRBJ2-7,TRBV21-1,.,TGTGCCAGCAGCCCGAGGGACAGGGGGCCTGGCGAGCAGTACTTC,CASSPRDRGPGEQYF
TRBD1,TRBJ2-6,TRBV7-3,.,TGTGCCAGCAGGAAATCCGGGACAGGGAACTCTGGGGCCAACGTCCTGACTTTC,CASRKSGTGNSGANVLTF
.,TRBJ1-4,TRBV4-3,.,TGCGCCAGCAGCCAAGAGGGCAGCCTGCAGGCTAATGAAAAACTGTTTTTT,CASSQEGSLQANEKLFF
.,TRBJ2-2,TRBV11-2,.,TGTGCCAGCAGCTTAGGAACATGGGAGGCTAACACCGGGGAGCTGTTTTTT,CASSLGTWEANTGELFF
.,TRBJ2-7,TRBV30,.,TGTGCCTGGAGTGTGATGGGGACGGTCGAGCAGTACTTC,CAWSVMGTVEQYF
.,TRBJ2-2,TRBV29-1,.,TGCAGCGTTAGGGTGGACAAGATGAACACCGGGGAGCTGTTTTTT,CSVRVDKMNTGELFF
.,TRBJ2-3,TRBV7-7,.,TGTGCCAGCAGCCCCCGCGTGGGCAGTACGCAGTATTTT,CASSPRVGSTQYF
.,TRBJ2-3,TRBV29-1,once,TGCAGCGTCGCAGGACGGCGGAACACAGATACGCAGTATTTT,CSVAGRRNTDTQYF
.,TRBJ1-2,TRBV7-3,once,TGTGCCAGCAGCCCCCCCGGCGGTAACTATGGCTACACCTTC,CASSPPGGNYGYTF
TRBD1,TRBJ2-3,TRBV7-2,.,TGTGCCAGCAGACGGACAGGGCCCCAAGTAGATACGCAGTATTTT,CASRRTGPQVDTQYF
TRBD2,TRBJ2-7,TRBV5-1,.,TGCGCCAGCAGCTCACCTACTAGCGAAACTTCCTACGAGCAGTACTTC,CASSSPTSETSYEQYF
TRBD2,TRBJ2-3,TRBV10-1,.,TGCGCCAGCAGTGCAACTAGCGGATACACAGATACGCAGTATTTT,CASSATSGYTDTQYF
TRBD1,TRBJ1-2,TRBV19,.,TGTGCCAGCGAACAGGGGGCGAATGATGGCTACACCTTC,CASEQGANDGYTF
TRBD1,TRBJ1-6,TRBV5-1,.,TGCGCCAGCAGCTCGGACAGGGGTAATTCACCCCTCCACTTT,CASSSDRGNSPLHF
.,TRBJ2-2,TRBV7-6,.,TGTGCCAGCAGCCAGATGGGAGCGAACACCGGGGAGCTGTTTTTT,CASSQMGANTGELFF
.,TRBJ1-2,TRBV7-9,.,TGTGCCAGCAGATCTTCAGGGGTTGGCTACACCTTC,CASRSSGVGYTF
TRBD1,TRBJ1-2,TRBV9,.,TGTGCCAGCAGCGTAGGGGCAGGGGGCATCTATGGCTACACCTTC,CASSVGAGGIYGYTF
.,TRBJ1-3,TRBV4-1,.,TGCGCCAGCAGCTCTTTCGACCCCGGAAACACCATATATTTT,CASSSFDPGNTIYF
.,TRBJ2-5,TRBV5-1,.,TGCGCCAGCAGCTCCGCCGGGACCCCTGATGGGACCCAGTACTTC,CASSSAGTPDGTQYF
TRBD2,TRBJ2-1,TRBV30,.,TGTGCCTGGAGCAAAGCGGGGGGGCCCGATGAGCAGTTCTTC,CAWSKAGGPDEQFF
TRBD2,TRBJ2-5,TRBV7-9,.,TGTGCCAGCAGCCCTTCCCTGCTAGCGGGGGGACAAGAGACCCAGTACTTC,CASSPSLLAGGQETQYF
TRBD1,TRBJ2-3,TRBV7-9,once,TGTGCCAGCAGCAAGGGACAGACCACAGATACGCAGTATTTT,CASSKGQTTDTQYF
TRBD1,TRBJ1-2,TRBV5-1,.,TGCGCCAGCAGCTGGGACAGGGCGCAGGGCTACACCTTC,CASSWDRAQGYTF
TRBD2,TRBJ2-3,TRBV7-3,.,TGTGCCAGCAGCTCCCTCGGGGGGGGTTGGGATACGCAGTATTTT,CASSSLGGGWDTQYF
.,TRBJ2-5,TRBV5-4,.,TGTGCCAGCAGCTCCGGGGTCCAAGAGACCCAGTACTTC,CASSSGVQETQYF
TRBD2,TRBJ2-1,TRBV9,.,TGTGCCAGCAGCATCACTGGGACTAATAATGAGCAGTTCTTC,CASSITGTNNEQFF
TRBD1,TRBJ1-6,TRBV5-1,.,TGCGCCAGCAGCGCTTTACAGGGGGCAGGTTCACCCCTCCACTTT,CASSALQGAGSPLHF
.,TRBJ1-1,TRBV5-1,.,TGCGCCAGCAGCTTTAAGGGGGACACTGAAGCTTTCTTT,CASSFKGDTEAFF
TRBD1,TRBJ2-2,TRBV19,.,TGTGCCAGTACCGACCCTTTAGGGACAGGGAAATCCGGGGAGCTGTTTTTT,CASTDPLGTGKSGELFF
TRBD1,TRBJ2-4,TRBV9,.,TGTGCCAGCAGCTCACAGGGGTCAGCCAAAAACATTCAGTACTTC,CASSSQGSAKNIQYF
TRBD1,TRBJ1-2,TRBV9,.,TGTGCCAGCAGCGCCACCGGACAGGGAGGCTACACCTTC,CASSATGQGGYTF
TRBD1,TRBJ2-5,TRBV6-5,.,TGTGCCAGCAGTTACTCAGGGACAGGGGTCGAGACCCAGTACTTC,CASSYSGTGVETQYF